The entry below gives a single T cell receptor (beta chain) sequence along with its context. The data were taken from a study of control samples from healthy donors and cancer patients. Data came from immunoSEQ multiplex PCR; TCRdb stores just in-frame clones and leaves some out. The sample includes about 90,000 clones, about nine tenths seen only once; the top ten take more than 3.5%. The clonotype comes from a young woman in good health. Sequencing was performed on blood.

The CDR3 DNA follows: TGTGCCAGTCAGGATACAGATCTATCCTACGAGCAGTACTTC. It translates to CASQDTDLSYEQYF. This chain joins TRBV19 and TRBJ2-7; D remains unclear. Trimming took 8 bases from V and 1 from J, leaving 15 bases between them. The CDR3 has 14 residues. The germline V gene has CDR1 LNHDA and CDR2 SQIVND (reference sequence).